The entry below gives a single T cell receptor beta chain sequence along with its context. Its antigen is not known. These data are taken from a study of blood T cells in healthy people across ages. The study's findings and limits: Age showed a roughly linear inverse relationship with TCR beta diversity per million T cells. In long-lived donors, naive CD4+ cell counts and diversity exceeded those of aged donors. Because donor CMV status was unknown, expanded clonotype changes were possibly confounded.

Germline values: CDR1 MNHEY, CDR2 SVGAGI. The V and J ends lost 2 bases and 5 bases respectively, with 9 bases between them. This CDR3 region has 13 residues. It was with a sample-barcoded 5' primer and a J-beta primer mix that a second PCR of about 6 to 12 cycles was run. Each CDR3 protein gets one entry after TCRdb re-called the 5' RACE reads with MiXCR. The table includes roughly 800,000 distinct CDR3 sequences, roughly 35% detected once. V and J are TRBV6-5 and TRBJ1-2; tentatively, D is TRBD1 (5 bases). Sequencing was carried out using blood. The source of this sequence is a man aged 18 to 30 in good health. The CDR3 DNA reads TGTGCCAGCAGTTACAAGGGGAATTATGGCTACACCTTC. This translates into CASSYKGNYGYTF.